The 10 T cell receptor beta chains below come from one sample, sequenced in a study of T cells in Graves' hyperthyroidism and ophthalmopathy. Amplified TCR beta CDR3 regions came from RNA transcripts. During a first-round RT-PCR of the TCR CDR3, the HTBI primer set was used. TCRdb used MiXCR to reprocess the multiplex PCR reads, holding one entry per CDR3 protein. The sample shows fewer than 400,000 distinct CDR3 sequences, 25% of them seen only once. Sequences were obtained from blood. The receptors come from a man aged 45-65 years with Graves' hyperthyroidism.

The V call is TRBV20-1, the J call TRBJ2-7, with 8 bases aligning to TRBD2. Trimming at V came to 1 base and at J to 1 base, leaving 6 bases not matched to a gene. Germline V gives CDR1 DFQATT, CDR2 SNEGSKA (reference sequence). The CDR3 has 15 residues. The CDR3 here is CSARGRAGGSYEQYF. In DNA form, the CDR3 reads TGCAGTGCTAGAGGAAGGGCGGGAGGATCCTACGAGCAGTACTTC.

The gene calls are TRBV20-1 and TRBJ2-7; 8 bases are a match to TRBD2. The V and J ends lost 4 bases and 5 bases, in that order; junction bases with no gene match: 13. The CDR3 loop spans 15 amino acids. In germline, CDR1 is DFQATT, CDR2 SNEGSKA (reference sequence). CDR3: CSATAPGTRVHEQYF. The DNA for the CDR3 is TGCAGTGCTACTGCCCCCGGGACTAGGGTACACGAGCAGTACTTC.

This clonotype was counted a few times. The chain links TRBV3-1 to TRBJ2-1, with 7 bases that match TRBD1. The CDR3 runs to 17 residues. With V trimmed by 5 bases and J by 7 bases, 17 bases remained unmatched. Per the germline V gene, CDR1 is LGHDT and CDR2 is YNNKEL (reference sequence). This CDR3 reads CASSLNWGQLSTNEQFF. CDR3 coding DNA: TGTGCCAGCAGCTTAAACTGGGGACAGCTTTCTACAAATGAGCAGTTCTTC.

This chain joins TRBV27 and TRBJ1-5, with TRBD1 as a possible D gene (5 bases). The V and J ends lost 5 bases and 4 bases respectively, with 12 bases between them. CDR1 is MNHEY, CDR2 SMNVEV, per germline (reference sequence). The CDR3 spans 14 residues. CDR3 residues: CASSPIAGNQPQHF. As DNA, the CDR3 is TGTGCCAGCAGTCCGATCGCAGGGAATCAGCCCCAGCATTTT.

V gene TRBV5-1 combines with J gene TRBJ2-5, with D perhaps TRBD2 (5 bases). CDR3 length: 14 residues. V was trimmed by 8 bases and J by 1 base, leaving 15 bases between them. Germline CDR1 reads SGHRS; CDR2 reads YFSETQ. This CDR3 is CASTLSGSQETQYF. CDR3 in DNA: TGCGCCAGTACCCTCTCGGGGTCCCAAGAGACCCAGTACTTC.

This clonotype was recorded a few times. The chain carries TRBV7-9 and TRBJ2-5; D not resolved. The germline V gene encodes CDR1 SEHNR and CDR2 FQNEAQ (reference sequence). This CDR3 region has 13 residues. Trimming cost V 4 bases and J 3 bases, with 9 bases left between them. The CDR3 reads CASSSPWKETQYF. The CDR3 DNA sequence: TGTGCCAGCAGCTCCCCGTGGAAAGAGACCCAGTACTTC.

The chain recombines TRBV7-2 with TRBJ2-4; D possibly corresponds to TRBD2 (6 bases). Germline V gene data show CDR1 as SGHTA and CDR2 as FQGNSA. The CDR3 length is 13 residues. Trimming took 8 bases from V and 5 from J, leaving 13 bases between them. The DNA for the CDR3 is TGTGCCAGCGCCCGGGACTGGCAAAACATTCAGTACTTC. It is translated as CASARDWQNIQYF.

This chain joins TRBV20-1 and TRBJ2-5; 7 positions match TRBD2. There are 17 residues in the CDR3. Germline V CDR1 and CDR2: DFQATT, SNEGSKA (reference sequence). V was pared by 0 bases and J by 4 bases, with 14 bases of the junction left unmatched. In DNA, the CDR3 is TGCAGTGCTAGAGATCTTTGTGCTAGGACTAGGCGAGAGACCCAGTACTTC. Protein sequence: CSARDLCARTRRETQYF.

This clonotype was observed a single time. The chain combines TRBV7-3 with TRBJ1-3, with D possibly being TRBD1 (6 bases). The germline V gene has CDR1 SGHTA and CDR2 FQGTGA. The CDR3 is 13 residues long. V was clipped by 5 bases and J by 4 bases, with 9 bases between them. The DNA for the CDR3 is TGTGCCAGCAGCCCAACAGGGGGAAACACCATATATTTT. Translating gives CASSPTGGNTIYF.

A remark on this clonotype: One junction end disagrees with the germline gene, perhaps due to a read error. The chain couples TRBV11-2 to TRBJ2-5, with D perhaps matching TRBD2 (6 bases). There are 14 residues in the CDR3. Germline V CDR1 and CDR2: SGHAT, FQNNGV. The CDR3 region is CASSIVGGKESQYF. The CDR3 coding sequence is TGTGCCAGTAGTATAGTCGGCGGGAAAGAGTCCCAGTACTTC.